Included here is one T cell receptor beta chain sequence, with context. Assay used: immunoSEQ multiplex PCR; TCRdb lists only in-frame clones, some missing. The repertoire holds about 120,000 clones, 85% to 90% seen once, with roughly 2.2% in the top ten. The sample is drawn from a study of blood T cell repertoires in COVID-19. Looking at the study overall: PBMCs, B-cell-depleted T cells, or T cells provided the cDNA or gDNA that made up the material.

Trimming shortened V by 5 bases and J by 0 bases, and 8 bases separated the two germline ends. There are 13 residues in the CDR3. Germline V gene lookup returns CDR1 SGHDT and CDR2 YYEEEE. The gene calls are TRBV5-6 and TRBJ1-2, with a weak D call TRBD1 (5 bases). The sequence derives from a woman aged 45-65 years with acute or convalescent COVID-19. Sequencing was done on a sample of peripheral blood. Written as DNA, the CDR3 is TGTGCCAGCAGATTCAGGGCTAACTATGGCTACACCTTC. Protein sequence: CASRFRANYGYTF.